Following are 25 T cell receptor beta chains from one sample sequenced in a study of control samples from healthy donors and cancer patients. TCRdb's table, derived via immunoSEQ multiplex PCR, lists solely in-frame clones and lacks some. The sample yields 69,000 or so clones, about 94% seen once. The sample comprised blood. The origin of the receptors is a woman in her twenties or thirties in good health.

In its sample, this clone ranks as medium-sized (0.01 to 0.1%). The chain couples TRBV3-1 (or the pseudogene TRBV3-2) to TRBJ1-6; D is possibly TRBD1 (5 bases). The CDR3 consists of 15 residues. Trimming pared 6 bases from V and 11 bases from J, leaving 20 bases between. Per the germline V gene, CDR1 is LGHDT and CDR2 is YNNKEL (reference sequence). Here the CDR3 DNA reads TGTGCCAGCAGTCCACGGGGGGGTAGAATTCCACCCCTCCACTTT. Its protein is CASSPRGGRIPPLHF.

This sequence joins TRBV7-3 and TRBJ1-1; D unresolved. The CDR3 is made up of 13 amino acids. Between the trimmed V and J ends, which lost 0 bases and 1 base, there was a span of 3 bases. In germline, CDR1 is SGHTA, CDR2 FQGTGA. CDR3 nucleotides: TGTGCCAGCAGCTTAACACAGAACACTGAAGCTTTCTTT. This encodes CASSLTQNTEAFF.

The chain recombines TRBV20-1 with TRBJ2-5; D gene ambiguous. CDR1 is DFQATT and CDR2 is SNEGSKA in the germline V gene (reference sequence). CDR3 length: 11 residues. V shed 0 bases and J shed 5 bases, with 4 bases lying between them. CDR3 sequence reads: CSARDVETQYF. The CDR3 region has the DNA TGCAGTGCTAGAGATGTGGAGACCCAGTACTTC.

The chain is built from TRBV7-8 and TRBJ2-6, with TRBD2 as a possible D gene (5 bases). CDR1 is SGHVS and CDR2 is FQNEAQ in the germline V gene. V lost 5 bases to trimming and J lost 0 bases, with 20 bases between them. CDR3 length: 19 residues. CDR3 protein: CASSTRSGRALSGANVLTF. Written as DNA, the CDR3 is TGTGCCAGCAGCACCAGGAGCGGAAGGGCACTCTCTGGGGCCAACGTCCTGACTTTC.

The chain combines TRBV3-1 (or the pseudogene TRBV3-2) with TRBJ2-1, with D unresolved. This CDR3 has 13 amino acids. V shed 1 base and J shed 4 bases, with 5 bases lying between them. Looked up from germline, CDR1 is LGHDT and CDR2 is YNNKEL (reference sequence). The CDR3 loop is CASSQGRYNEQFF. The DNA of the CDR3 is TGTGCCAGCAGCCAAGGGCGGTACAATGAGCAGTTCTTC.

The chain recombines TRBV3-1 (or the pseudogene TRBV3-2) with TRBJ1-1; D not certain. With 8 bases removed from V and 1 base from J, the gap between germline ends came to 8 bases. CDR1 and CDR2 from the germline V gene are LGHDT and YNNKEL (reference sequence). CDR3 size: 12 residues. The CDR3 DNA is TGTGCCAGCGCTTCGGAGAACACTGAAGCTTTCTTT. Protein sequence: CASASENTEAFF.

This chain links TRBV21-1 with TRBJ1-6. TRBV21-1 represents a pseudogene. The CDR3 is 14 residues long. For the CDR3, the DNA is TGTGCCAGCAGCAAAAACAGGGAGGAATCACCCCTCCACTTT. Residues: CASSKNREESPLHF.

This rearrangement joins TRBV3-1 (or the pseudogene TRBV3-2) to TRBJ1-1; D call uncertain. CDR1 is LGHDT and CDR2 is YNNKEL in the germline V gene (reference sequence). V was cut by 4 bases and J by 3 bases, with 6 bases left in between. The CDR3 loop spans 12 amino acids. The CDR3 sequence: CASSLDYTEAFF. The CDR3 nucleotides read TGTGCCAGCAGCCTTGATTACACTGAAGCTTTCTTT.

The chain carries TRBV24-1 and TRBJ2-3; TRBD2 matches at 7 bases. With V trimmed by 4 bases and J by 1 base, 4 bases remained unmatched. The CDR3 is 15 residues long. Per germline, CDR1 KGHDR and CDR2 SFDVKD. CDR3 sequence reads: CATSEPRGGTDTQYF. The CDR3 DNA follows: TGTGCCACCAGTGAACCCCGGGGGGGCACAGATACGCAGTATTTT.

V and J are TRBV5-5 and TRBJ2-1; TRBD1 is a possible D gene (6 bases). Germline V gene data show CDR1 as SGHKS and CDR2 as YYEKEE (reference sequence). Trimming stripped 3 bases from V and 1 base from J, with 26 bases between. The CDR3 is 20 amino acids. In DNA, the CDR3 is TGTGCCAGCAGCTCGCTGACAGGTTTCCCCCAGATTGGGTCCTACAATGAGCAGTTCTTC. It yields the protein CASSSLTGFPQIGSYNEQFF.

The V and J genes are TRBV4-2 and TRBJ1-4, with a possible D match to TRBD1 (5 bases). V was clipped by 6 bases and J by 0 bases, with 8 bases between them. Per the germline V gene, CDR1 is LGHNA and CDR2 is YNFKEQ. The CDR3 extends over 14 amino acids. The CDR3 region has the DNA TGTGCCAGCAGGTCGGGGGCAACTAATGAAAAACTGTTTTTT. Translated, it gives CASRSGATNEKLFF.

The chain joins TRBV14 to TRBJ1-2, with D maybe TRBD1 (5 bases). V dropped 6 bases and J dropped 8 bases, with 13 bases sitting between them. Per germline, CDR1 SGHDN and CDR2 FVKESK. This CDR3 has 12 amino acids. The CDR3 bases are TGTGCCAGCAGTCTTTGGGGGGACGGCTACACCTTC. This codes for CASSLWGDGYTF.

The genes are TRBV30 and TRBJ2-3, with TRBD2 matching over 7 bases. CDR3 size: 14 residues. The J segment lost 1 base and the V segment lost 4 bases, leaving 5 bases of the junction unmatched. CDR1 and CDR2 (germline): GTSNPN, SVGIG (reference sequence). The CDR3 spells CAWISGEGTDTQYF. The CDR3 bases are TGTGCCTGGATCAGCGGGGAAGGCACAGATACGCAGTATTTT.

The chain is built from TRBV7-9 and TRBJ1-6, with D unclear. The CDR3 sequence is 16 residues long. V was cut by 5 bases and J by 9 bases, with 20 bases left in between. Germline-derived CDR1 and CDR2 are SEHNR and FQNEAQ (reference sequence). In nucleotides, the CDR3 is TGTGCCAGCAGCCCGGGTGTAAACCTCAACTCTTCACCCCTCCACTTT. The encoded protein is CASSPGVNLNSSPLHF.

The chain has TRBV19 and TRBJ1-1; D gene unclear. This CDR3 is built from 14 residues. Per germline, CDR1 LNHDA and CDR2 SQIVND (reference sequence). Deletions cut 0 bases from V and 6 bases from J, with 11 bases between. The CDR3, as DNA: TGTGCCAGTAGTATAGATCCATACGAGGCTGAAGCTTTCTTT. Protein: CASSIDPYEAEAFF.

This chain links TRBV28 with TRBJ1-4, with D uncertain. This CDR3 comprises 11 residues. Per germline, CDR1 MDHEN and CDR2 SYDVKM. Trimming took off 2 bases at V and 8 bases at J, with 3 bases between the two ends. CDR3 loop: CASSLGEKLFF. The CDR3 nucleotides are TGTGCCAGCAGTTTAGGGGAAAAACTGTTTTTT.

The genes are TRBV7-8 and TRBJ1-3; a possible D gene is TRBD1 (5 bases). Trimming shortened V by 5 bases and J by 1 base, and 12 bases separated the two germline ends. CDR1 is SGHVS, CDR2 FQNEAQ, per germline. The length of the CDR3 is 15 residues. The CDR3 DNA reads TGTGCCAGCAGCCGTCTGGGGGGGTCTGGAAACACCATATATTTT. Translated, it gives CASSRLGGSGNTIYF.

The J gene is TRBJ1-5, the V gene TRBV30, with a weak D call TRBD1 (5 bases). The germline gives CDR1 GTSNPN, CDR2 SVGIG (reference sequence). The CDR3 has 12 amino acids. V was pared by 5 bases and J by 3 bases, with 8 bases between. This CDR3 reads CAWGTDNQPQHF. The CDR3 DNA is TGTGCCTGGGGGACGGACAATCAGCCCCAGCATTTT.

The chain has TRBV7-9 and TRBJ2-2; 8 bases map to TRBD1. The CDR3 sequence is 17 residues long. The germline CDR1 and CDR2 sequences are SEHNR and FQNEAQ (reference sequence). V shed 4 bases, J shed 3 bases, and the junction held 10 bases outside the gene matches. The CDR3: CASSSPQGALDTGELFF. The CDR3 DNA reads TGTGCCAGCAGCTCCCCCCAGGGGGCTTTGGACACCGGGGAGCTGTTTTTT. Together with reference TRBV7-9 and TRBJ2-2, the CDR3 gives the full variable domain: DTGVSQNPRHKITKRGQNVTFRCDPISEHNRLYWYRQTLGQGPEFLTYFQNEAQLEKSRLLSDRFSAERPKGSFSTLEIQRTEQGDSAMYLCASSSPQGALDTGELFFGEGSRLTVL.

The chain joins TRBV2 to TRBJ2-7; D ambiguous. The CDR3 totals 14 residues. The germline V gene encodes CDR1 SNHLY and CDR2 FYNNEI. The germline V and J ends were trimmed by 1 base and 4 bases, with 11 bases remaining between them. CDR3 sequence (DNA): TGTGCCAGCAGTGAAGGTTCCTTTTTATACGAGCAGTACGTC. As protein: CASSEGSFLYEQYV.

This clone appeared a single time. Relative to the germline gene, one junction end is altered; a read error may explain this. V gene TRBV10-1 combines with J gene TRBJ1-1; TRBD1 aligns across 10 bases. This CDR3 has 17 residues. Germline CDR1 is WNHNN and CDR2 is SYGVQD (reference sequence). CDR3: CASIETGDRGPNTEAFF. The CDR3 DNA is TGCGCCAGCATTGAGACCGGGGACAGGGGTCCGAACACTGAAGCTTTCTTT.

V and J are TRBV15 and TRBJ2-1; tentatively, D is TRBD1 (6 bases). There are 15 residues in the CDR3. CDR1 is LNHNV and CDR2 is YYDKDF in the germline V gene (reference sequence). Trimming stripped 0 bases from V and 7 bases from J, with 13 bases between. The DNA of the CDR3 is TGTGCCACCAGCAGAGATTTGAACAGGGCGAATGAGCAGTTCTTC. Translation: CATSRDLNRANEQFF.

V gene TRBV6-5 combines with J gene TRBJ1-5, with D possibly being TRBD1 (5 bases). Trimming removed 7 bases from V and 6 bases from J, with 16 bases in between. The length of the CDR3 is 14 residues. The germline V gene encodes CDR1 MNHEY and CDR2 SVGAGI. CDR3 residues: CASTPNRQPQPQHF. Written as DNA, the CDR3 is TGTGCCAGCACCCCCAACCGACAGCCTCAGCCCCAGCATTTT.

This sequence joins TRBV19 and TRBJ2-7; the D is unclear. CDR3 length equals 14 residues. Trimming shortened V by 5 bases and J by 0 bases, and 11 bases separated the two germline ends. CDR1 is LNHDA and CDR2 is SQIVND in the germline V gene (reference sequence). The CDR3, as DNA: TGTGCCAGTAGTGCGGCAGCCTCCTCCTACGAGCAGTACTTC. Translated: CASSAAASSYEQYF.

The chain is built from TRBV5-1 and TRBJ1-1, with no clear D. V lost 2 bases, J lost 5 bases, and 16 bases lay in between. Germline CDR1 and CDR2: SGHRS and YFSETQ. This CDR3 is built from 15 residues. CDR3 nucleotides: TGCGCCAGCAGCTTTAGCGAGGGCGCGGGGACTGAAGCTTTCTTT. It is translated as CASSFSEGAGTEAFF.